The rows below give T cell receptor beta chains drawn from one sample of a study of cytomegalovirus exposure and HLA in healthy donors. Clones were sequenced by immunoSEQ multiplex PCR, and TCRdb holds only the in-frame ones, with some missing. The sample carries 50,000 to 65,000 clones, 90% to 97% recorded once. Sequencing was done on a sample of PBMCs. The receptors derive from a woman younger than 30 in good health and CMV-seronegative. The CDR3 runs from the conserved cysteine through the conserved F or W. The order of the fields is J gene, CDR3 length, clone size, V gene, D gene, CDR3 protein, CDR3 DNA. The D gene is left open where the match is weak. Clone size is shown for a subset of rows, as once, few, many or a class of expanded clone.

TRBJ2-6 | 13 | . | TRBV6-5 | . | CASTPGGANVLTF | TGTGCCAGCACCCCCGGTGGGGCCAACGTCCTGACTTTC
TRBJ2-5 | 15 | . | TRBV4-1 | TRBD2 | CASSQARGGVETQYF | TGCGCCAGCAGCCAAGCTCGGGGGGGGGTGGAGACCCAGTACTTC
TRBJ2-6 | 16 | medium-sized | TRBV28 | TRBD1 | CASSPRGISGANVLTF | TGTGCCAGCAGTCCCAGGGGGATCTCGGGGGCCAACGTCCTGACTTTC
TRBJ2-5 | 16 | . | TRBV5-3 | TRBD2 | CARSLVERGGAETQYF | TGTGCCAGAAGCTTGGTTGAGCGGGGGGGCGCAGAGACCCAGTACTTC
TRBJ1-2 | 13 | once | TRBV27 | . | CASSLTQYYGYTF | TGTGCCAGCAGTTTGACACAGTACTATGGCTACACCTTC
TRBJ2-7 | 14 | . | TRBV7-2 | . | CASSQGGVAYEQYF | TGTGCCAGCAGTCAGGGCGGGGTGGCCTACGAGCAGTACTTC
TRBJ1-3 | 14 | . | TRBV10-1 | . | CASSGAGKRNTIYF | TGCGCCAGCAGTGGGGCAGGGAAGAGAAACACCATATATTTT
TRBJ2-2 | 19 | . | TRBV5-1 | TRBD1 | CASSLWGTGDMGNTGELFF | TGCGCCAGCAGCTTGTGGGGGACAGGGGATATGGGGAACACCGGGGAGCTGTTTTTT
TRBJ1-1 | 14 | . | TRBV28 | . | CASSRTPTGTEAFF | TGTGCCAGCAGCCGGACACCAACGGGCACTGAAGCTTTCTTT
TRBJ2-2 | 19 | . | TRBV5-4 | TRBD2 | CASSSPPTLAGVATGELFF | TGTGCCAGCAGCTCCCCCCCGACACTAGCGGGAGTTGCCACCGGGGAGCTGTTTTTT
TRBJ2-1 | 14 | . | TRBV27 | . | CASSLGPLYNEQFF | TGTGCCAGCAGTTTAGGGCCCCTCTACAATGAGCAGTTCTTC
TRBJ2-2 | 17 | . | TRBV19 | . | CASSDAQLRGTPGELFF | TGTGCCAGTAGCGACGCACAACTCAGGGGAACCCCCGGGGAGCTGTTTTTT
TRBJ2-5 | 16 | . | TRBV21-1 | . | CASSKGCGGSQETQYF | TGTGCCAGCAGCAAAGGGTGTGGGGGGTCCCAAGAGACCCAGTACTTC
TRBJ1-5 | 14 | . | TRBV28 | . | CASSFGSSNQPQHF | TGTGCCAGCAGTTTTGGCAGTAGCAATCAGCCCCAGCATTTT
TRBJ2-1 | 16 | . | TRBV27 | TRBD2 | CASSRSSGSSYNEQFF | TGTGCCAGCAGCCGATCTAGCGGTAGCTCCTACAATGAGCAGTTCTTC
TRBJ1-4 | 14 | . | TRBV5-8 | . | CASTIGPRDEKLFF | TGTGCCAGCACTATCGGCCCGAGGGATGAAAAACTGTTTTTT
TRBJ2-7 | 12 | once | TRBV9 | . | CASSGSSYEQYF | TGTGCCAGCAGCGGGAGCTCCTACGAGCAGTACTTC
TRBJ1-4 | 17 | . | TRBV5-8 | TRBD1 | CASSLVRRTGSNEKLFF | TGTGCCAGCAGCTTGGTCCGCCGGACAGGGTCTAATGAAAAACTGTTTTTT
TRBJ2-1 | 15 | . | TRBV28 | TRBD2 | CASSPPGLAVNEQFF | TGTGCCAGCAGCCCCCCGGGACTAGCGGTAAATGAGCAGTTCTTC
TRBJ2-5 | 15 | . | TRBV2 | . | CASSDRGTRQETQYF | TGTGCCAGCAGTGATAGGGGGACCCGCCAAGAGACCCAGTACTTC
TRBJ2-5 | 16 | . | TRBV9 | TRBD2 | CASSPRTSGGQETQYF | TGTGCCAGCAGCCCCCGGACTAGCGGGGGGCAAGAGACCCAGTACTTC
TRBJ1-2 | 14 | . | TRBV30 | . | CAWSVRGGNYGYTF | TGTGCCTGGAGTGTACGTGGAGGGAACTATGGCTACACCTTC
TRBJ2-7 | 12 | . | TRBV19 | TRBD1 | CASSTRQGVQYF | TGTGCCAGTAGTACTCGACAGGGAGTGCAGTACTTC
TRBJ1-3 | 17 | once | TRBV19 | . | CASTKITGGISGNTIYF | TGTGCCAGTACCAAGATTACGGGCGGGATCTCTGGAAACACCATATATTTT
TRBJ2-5 | 15 | . | TRBV4-1 | . | CASSQVGLPKETQYF | TGCGCCAGCAGCCAAGTTGGACTACCAAAGGAGACCCAGTACTTC
TRBJ2-5 | 15 | . | TRBV5-1 | TRBD2 | CASSSGTSLKETQYF | TGCGCCAGCAGCTCCGGGACTAGTCTAAAAGAGACCCAGTACTTC
TRBJ2-1 | 18 | . | TRBV10-3 | TRBD2 | CAISAGLAGGRPYNEQFF | TGTGCCATCAGTGCGGGACTAGCGGGAGGCCGGCCCTACAATGAGCAGTTCTTC
TRBJ2-2 | 15 | . | TRBV2 | TRBD2 | CASAGSGGNTGELFF | TGTGCCAGTGCAGGGAGCGGGGGGAACACCGGGGAGCTGTTTTTT
TRBJ2-7 | 14 | . | TRBV11-2 | TRBD1 | CASSPRQGPYEQYF | TGTGCCAGCAGCCCCCGACAGGGTCCATACGAGCAGTACTTC
TRBJ1-4 | 20 | . | TRBV7-7 | TRBD1 | CASSLGPSQKQGIRGEKLFF | TGTGCCAGCAGCTTAGGTCCCTCCCAAAAACAGGGGATCAGGGGAGAAAAACTGTTTTTT
TRBJ1-2 | 14 | once | TRBV5-1 | . | CASSLVPINYGYTF | TGCGCCAGCAGCCTTGTCCCTATTAACTATGGCTACACCTTC
TRBJ1-2 | 15 | . | TRBV29-1 | . | CSVTRGSGSSYGYTF | TGCAGCGTTACCCGGGGGTCGGGGTCCTCCTATGGCTACACCTTC
TRBJ2-1 | 13 | . | TRBV7-3 | . | CASSLFLAGEQFF | TGTGCCAGCAGCTTATTCCTAGCCGGTGAGCAGTTCTTC
TRBJ2-7 | 14 | once | TRBV7-6 | . | CASSLARQPYEQYF | TGTGCCAGCAGCTTAGCCAGGCAACCCTACGAGCAGTACTTC
TRBJ2-7 | 14 | . | TRBV2 | . | CASRRGPGGYEQYF | TGTGCCAGCAGAAGAGGCCCCGGGGGCTACGAGCAGTACTTC
TRBJ2-7 | 14 | . | TRBV28 | TRBD2 | CASSLREVEYEQYF | TGTGCCAGCAGTTTGCGGGAGGTGGAGTACGAGCAGTACTTC
TRBJ1-2 | 14 | . | TRBV6-1 | TRBD1 | CASSERTGGYGYTF | TGTGCCAGCAGTGAAAGGACAGGGGGCTATGGCTACACCTTC
TRBJ2-7 | 14 | . | TRBV30 | . | CAWSVGGPAYEQYF | TGTGCCTGGAGTGTCGGAGGACCGGCCTACGAGCAGTACTTC
TRBJ1-3 | 14 | . | TRBV5-1 | . | CASSFTGGENTIYF | TGCGCCAGCAGCTTTACGGGGGGCGAAAACACCATATATTTT
TRBJ1-5 | 14 | . | TRBV4-3 | . | CASSQRRGGQPQHF | TGCGCCAGCAGCCAACGCAGGGGCGGCCAGCCCCAGCATTTT
TRBJ1-5 | 17 | once | TRBV7-6 | TRBD1 | CASSLGKWTGSSQPQHF | TGTGCCAGCAGCTTAGGAAAATGGACAGGGAGCAGTCAGCCCCAGCATTTT
TRBJ2-4 | 14 | . | TRBV28 | . | CASSLSQGNNIQYF | TGTGCCAGCAGTTTATCCCAGGGTAACAACATTCAGTACTTC
TRBJ2-7 | 14 | . | TRBV7-9 | . | CASSLALDSYEQYF | TGTGCCAGCAGCTTAGCGCTAGACTCTTACGAGCAGTACTTC
TRBJ1-1 | 16 | . | TRBV7-9 | . | CASSPPWGRRDTEAFF | TGTGCCAGCAGCCCCCCCTGGGGCCGCAGGGACACTGAAGCTTTCTTT
TRBJ1-2 | 13 | . | TRBV2 | TRBD1 | CASRDRGNYGYTF | TGTGCCAGCAGGGACAGGGGGAACTATGGCTACACCTTC